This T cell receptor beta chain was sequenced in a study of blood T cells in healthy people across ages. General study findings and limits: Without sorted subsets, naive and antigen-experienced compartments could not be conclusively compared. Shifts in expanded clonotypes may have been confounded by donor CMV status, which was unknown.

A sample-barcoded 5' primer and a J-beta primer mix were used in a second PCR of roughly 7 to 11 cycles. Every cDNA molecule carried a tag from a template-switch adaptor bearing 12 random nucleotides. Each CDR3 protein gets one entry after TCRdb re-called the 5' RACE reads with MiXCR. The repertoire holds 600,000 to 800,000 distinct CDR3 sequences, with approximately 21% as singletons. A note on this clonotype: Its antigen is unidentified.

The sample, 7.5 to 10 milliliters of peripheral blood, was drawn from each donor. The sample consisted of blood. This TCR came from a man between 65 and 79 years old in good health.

The CDR3 reads CASGLVRGFPQETQYF. CDR3 sequence (DNA): TGTGCTAGTGGTTTGGTACGTGGGTTTCCACAAGAGACCCAGTACTTC. This chain links TRBV12-5 with TRBJ2-5; no clear D. The V end was cut by 0 bases, the J end by 2 bases, with 13 bases between. CDR3 length: 16 residues. The germline CDR1 and CDR2 sequences are LGHNT and FRNRAP. Drawing the rest from reference TRBV12-5 and TRBJ2-5, the complete variable domain is DARVTQTPRHKVTEMGQEVTMRCQPILGHNTVFWYRQTMMQGLELLAYFRNRAPLDDSGMPKDRFSAEMPDATLATLKIQPSEPRDSAVYFCASGLVRGFPQETQYFGPGTRLLVL.